What follows are 5 T cell receptor beta chains derived from one specimen sequenced in a study of T-cell reconstitution after alpha-beta-depleted transplantation in children (dated by TCRdb to 2015 to 2016). The label giving this sample's treatment or condition can be read as: allogeneic hematopoietic cell transplantation with graft depleted of TCRalphabeta T cells and CD19 B cells. Libraries were prepared through PCR. TCRdb names Illumina HiSeq 2500 as the instrument used. TCR libraries were prepared with molecular barcoding, using unique molecular identifiers to normalize TCRbeta repertoire quantification. In-frame beta chains were kept once TCRdb had trimmed the public reads at Q25 with fastp and called clones with MiXCR. One record per CDR3 amino acid sequence lists the most common genes and DNA. This sample is represented by 700,000 or so distinct CDR3 sequences; less than 15% of them were singletons. The ten largest clones represent 0.79% of the sample.

The sequenced sample was PBMCs, obtained before TCRalphabeta/CD19-depleted stem cell transplant. The receptors were sampled from a girl aged 2 to 9 with congenital amegakaryocytic thrombocytopenia, due to receive a stem cell transplant.

This clonotype was seen at least ten times. The chain combines TRBV20-1 with TRBJ2-1; D gene ambiguous. The CDR3 extends over 14 amino acids. The germline V gene has CDR1 DFQATT and CDR2 SNEGSKA (reference sequence). The V and J ends lost 1 base and 0 bases respectively, with 7 bases between them. CDR3 sequence reads: CSARAVYSYNEQFF. The CDR3, as DNA: TGCAGTGCTAGAGCGGTATACTCCTACAATGAGCAGTTCTTC.

This clonotype was counted ten times or more. The gene calls are TRBV6-5 and TRBJ2-4; D possibly corresponds to TRBD2 (6 bases). Trimming removed 4 bases at V and 0 bases at J, with 13 bases between. The germline V gene has CDR1 MNHEY and CDR2 SVGAGI. There are 16 residues in the CDR3. The CDR3 DNA follows: TGTGCCAGCAGTTCTCTTGGGGGACTAGCCAAAAACATTCAGTACTTC. Its protein product is CASSSLGGLAKNIQYF.

This clonotype was counted ten times or more. CDR3 residues: CASSLAQEGTEAFF. DNA of the CDR3: TGCGCCAGCAGCTTGGCTCAAGAGGGCACTGAAGCTTTCTTT. J is TRBJ1-1 and V is TRBV5-1; D unresolved. The V gene lost 0 bases and the J gene lost 4 bases, with 10 bases spanning the gap. This CDR3 has 14 residues. The germline gives CDR1 SGHRS, CDR2 YFSETQ. Together with reference TRBV5-1 and TRBJ1-1, the CDR3 gives the full variable domain: KAGVTQTPRYLIKTRGQQVTLSCSPISGHRSVSWYQQTPGQGLQFLFEYFSETQRNKGNFPGRFSGRQFSNSRSEMNVSTLELGDSALYLCASSLAQEGTEAFFGQGTRLTVV.

The chain joins TRBV7-2 to TRBJ2-7; possible D gene TRBD2, 5 bases. The V gene's germline CDR1 is SGHTA and CDR2 FQGNSA. V gave up 5 bases and J gave up 4 bases, with 15 bases separating them. The CDR3 is made up of 14 amino acids. CDR3: CASSPLYGSYEQYF. The CDR3 region has the DNA TGTGCCAGCAGCCCCCTATATGGGAGTTACGAGCAGTACTTC.

This sequence joins TRBV12-3 or TRBV12-4 and TRBJ2-1; D is unresolved. There are 14 residues in the CDR3. V shed 7 bases and J shed 1 base, with 11 bases lying between them. CDR3 region: CASINRVSYNEQFF. The CDR3 bases are TGTGCCAGCATAAACCGGGTATCCTACAATGAGCAGTTCTTC.